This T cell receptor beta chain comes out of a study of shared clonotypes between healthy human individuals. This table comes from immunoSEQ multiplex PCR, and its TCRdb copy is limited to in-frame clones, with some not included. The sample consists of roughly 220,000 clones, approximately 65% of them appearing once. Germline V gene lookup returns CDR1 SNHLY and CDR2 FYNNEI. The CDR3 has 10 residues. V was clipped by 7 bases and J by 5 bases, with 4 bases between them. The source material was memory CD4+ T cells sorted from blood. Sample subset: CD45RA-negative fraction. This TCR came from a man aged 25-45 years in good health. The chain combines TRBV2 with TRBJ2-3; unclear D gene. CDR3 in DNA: TGTGCCAGCAAGCAAGATACGCAGTATTTT. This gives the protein CASKQDTQYF. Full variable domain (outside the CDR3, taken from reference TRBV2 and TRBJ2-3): EPEVTQTPSHQVTQMGQEVILRCVPISNHLYFYWYRQILGQKVEFLVSFYNNEISEKSEIFDDQFSVERPDGSNFTLKIRSTKLEDSAMYFCASKQDTQYFGPGTRLTVL.